The 22 T cell receptor beta chains reported below all come from one sample, sequenced in a study of blood T cells in healthy people across ages. Primers used in a second PCR of about 7 to 12 cycles were a sample-barcoded 5' primer and a J-beta primer mix. MiXCR, applied by TCRdb to the 5' RACE reads, yields one record per CDR3 protein. Of roughly 800,000 distinct CDR3 sequences listed, over 45% were seen once; the top ten hold roughly 22%. The material sequenced was blood. The source of these receptors is a young man in good health.

The chain couples TRBV10-3 to TRBJ1-4; D might be TRBD1 (5 bases). There are 12 residues in the CDR3. Trimming left V 10 bases short and J 6 bases short, with 12 bases between. CDR1 and CDR2 (germline): ENHRY, SYGVKD. CDR3 nucleotides: TGTGCCACCGCGCCGGGGGATGAAAAACTGTTTTTT. Translated: CATAPGDEKLFF.

CDR3 sequence reads: CASRREERYYEQYF. CDR3 in DNA: TGTGCCAGCAGGAGGGAGGAGAGGTACTACGAGCAGTACTTC. V is TRBV7-9 and J is TRBJ2-7; a possible D gene is TRBD2 (6 bases). This CDR3 is built from 14 residues. Germline CDR1 reads SEHNR; CDR2 reads FQNEAQ (reference sequence). V was shortened by 6 bases and J by 3 bases, with 15 bases between the two germline ends.

V usage is TRBV7-2 and J usage is TRBJ2-5; 10 positions agree with TRBD2. Losses at the gene ends were 1 base for V and 2 bases for J; bases not matched to a gene: 10. CDR1 and CDR2 (germline): SGHTA, FQGNSA. This CDR3 contains 18 residues. The CDR3 sequence is CASSLGRLAGDLQETQYF. CDR3 bases: TGTGCCAGCAGCTTAGGCCGGCTAGCGGGGGATCTACAAGAGACCCAGTACTTC.

The V call is TRBV4-3, the J call TRBJ1-4; D is undetermined. V dropped 0 bases and J dropped 7 bases, with 18 bases sitting between them. There are 17 residues in the CDR3. Germline V gives CDR1 LGHNA, CDR2 YSLEER. The CDR3 nucleotides are TGCGCCAGCAGCCAAGACCCCGACGTTCGGGGTAGTGAAAAACTGTTTTTT. This gives the protein CASSQDPDVRGSEKLFF.

The V and J genes are TRBV3-1 and TRBJ1-5; D gene uncertain. The V gene's germline CDR1 is LGHDT and CDR2 YNNKEL (reference sequence). Trimming shortened V by 3 bases and J by 5 bases, and 5 bases separated the two germline ends. The CDR3 is 12 amino acids. The CDR3 region is CASSHTDQPQHF. The CDR3 DNA follows: TGTGCCAGCAGCCATACGGATCAGCCCCAGCATTTT.

J is TRBJ1-2 and V is TRBV28; D unresolved. Trimming removed 6 bases at V and 2 bases at J, with 10 bases between. This CDR3 is built from 13 residues. Looked up from germline, CDR1 is MDHEN and CDR2 is SYDVKM. DNA for the CDR3: TGTGCCAGCAGCGACTTTAGGAACTATGGCTACACCTTC. Its protein product is CASSDFRNYGYTF.

The chain has TRBV7-2 and TRBJ2-7; 8 bases are shared with TRBD2. CDR3 size: 16 residues. The trim removed 4 bases at V and 1 base at J, leaving 9 bases unmatched. CDR1 and CDR2 from the germline V gene are SGHTA and FQGNSA. Here the CDR3 DNA reads TGTGCCAGCAGCTCCGGGACTAGTTTAATTTCCTACGAGCAGTACTTC. It yields the protein CASSSGTSLISYEQYF.

This chain connects TRBV6-5 to TRBJ2-3; D call uncertain. This CDR3 spans 15 amino acids. The germline gives CDR1 MNHEY, CDR2 SVGAGI. V lost 2 bases to trimming and J lost 2 bases, with 11 bases between them. The CDR3 DNA sequence: TGTGCCAGCAGTTACGGGTCATGGGCCACAGATACGCAGTATTTT. Amino acids: CASSYGSWATDTQYF.

The chain employs TRBV6-2 or TRBV6-3 and TRBJ2-6, with D perhaps assigned TRBD1 or TRBD2 (5 bases each). Trimming left V 6 bases short and J 2 bases short, with 20 bases between. The V gene's germline CDR1 is MNHEY and CDR2 SVGEGT. CDR3 size: 18 residues. CDR3 loop: CASRNPLISGPGANVLTF. DNA of the CDR3: TGTGCCAGCAGAAACCCCCTAATTTCGGGACCTGGGGCCAACGTCCTGACTTTC.

V gene TRBV7-9 combines with J gene TRBJ2-7, with D possibly being TRBD2 (6 bases). CDR3 length: 13 residues. The V gene's germline CDR1 is SEHNR and CDR2 FQNEAQ (reference sequence). Between the trimmed V and J ends, which lost 8 bases and 3 bases, there was a span of 14 bases. CDR3 region: CASSGGAFYEQYF. CDR3 in DNA: TGTGCCAGCTCCGGCGGGGCCTTCTACGAGCAGTACTTC. Based on the CDR3 plus reference TRBV7-9 and TRBJ2-7, the full variable domain is DTGVSQNPRHKITKRGQNVTFRCDPISEHNRLYWYRQTLGQGPEFLTYFQNEAQLEKSRLLSDRFSAERPKGSFSTLEIQRTEQGDSAMYLCASSGGAFYEQYFGPGTRLTVT.

The chain employs TRBV29-1 and TRBJ2-1; D ambiguous. Germline V gene data show CDR1 as SQVTM and CDR2 as ANQGSEA. This CDR3 region has 12 residues. Deletions cut 2 bases from V and 2 bases from J, with 4 bases between. This CDR3 reads CSVESTYNEQFF. The CDR3, as DNA: TGCAGCGTTGAATCGACCTACAATGAGCAGTTCTTC.

The table lists this clonotype with a few counts. The V call is TRBV7-8, the J call TRBJ1-2, with D perhaps TRBD1 (5 bases). This CDR3 has 14 residues. Germline V CDR1 and CDR2: SGHVS, FQNEAQ. Trimming took 2 bases from V and 6 from J, leaving 13 bases between them. CDR3 in DNA: TGTGCCAGCAGCTTAAAGTGGGGGGTCGATGGCTACACCTTC. It specifies CASSLKWGVDGYTF.

The chain recombines TRBV19 with TRBJ2-4, with TRBD2 matching over 8 bases. The DNA end favors TRBJ2-7, so the J call may be wrong. CDR1 LNHDA and CDR2 SQIVND come from the germline V gene (reference sequence). CDR3 length: 14 residues. This CDR3 is CASSTGLGSYEQYF. The CDR3 DNA reads TGTGCCAGTAGTACGGGACTAGGGTCCTACGAGCAGTACTTC.

V usage is TRBV12-3 or TRBV12-4 and J usage is TRBJ2-7; 10 bases are a match to TRBD1. This CDR3 spans 13 amino acids. V trimming: 3 bases; J trimming: 6 bases; junction bases outside the gene matches: 2. The CDR3 nucleotides read TGTGCCAGCAGTTTCCGGGACAGGGGCGAGCAGTACTTC. Translating gives CASSFRDRGEQYF.

The J gene is TRBJ2-3, the V gene TRBV5-1; TRBD1 matches at 9 bases. Germline V lookup: CDR1 SGHRS, CDR2 YFSETQ. The CDR3 totals 16 residues. Losses at the gene ends were 2 bases for V and 3 bases for J; bases not matched to a gene: 7. The DNA for the CDR3 is TGCGCCAGCAGCTTATCAGGGACAGGGTTGACAGATACGCAGTATTTT. Residues: CASSLSGTGLTDTQYF.

The chain combines TRBV6-6 with TRBJ1-1; D not certain. The CDR3 is 16 amino acids. Trimming cost V 0 bases and J 6 bases, with 17 bases left between them. CDR1 is MNHNY and CDR2 is SVGAGI in the germline V gene (reference sequence). In nucleotides, the CDR3 is TGTGCCAGCAGTTACTCGTTTACCGCTAAGAGCGCTGAAGCTTTCTTT. Translation: CASSYSFTAKSAEAFF.

This clonotype was seen only a few times. The V call is TRBV15, the J call TRBJ2-1; 10 bases line up with TRBD2. Germline loops: CDR1 LNHNV, CDR2 YYDKDF (reference sequence). There are 16 residues in the CDR3. Trimming cost V 3 bases and J 5 bases; bases outside gene matches: 7. The CDR3, as DNA: TGTGCCACCAGCAGCCTCAGGACTAGCGGAAACAATGAGCAGTTCTTC. Its protein product is CATSSLRTSGNNEQFF. The variable domain in full, completed from reference TRBV15 and TRBJ2-1, reads DAMVIQNPRYQVTQFGKPVTLSCSQTLNHNVMYWYQQKSSQAPKLLFHYYDKDFNNEADTPDNFQSRRPNTSFCFLDIRSPGLGDTAMYLCATSSLRTSGNNEQFFGPGTRLTVL.

This clonotype came up a few times. The chain has TRBV5-1 and TRBJ2-7, with D possibly matching TRBD2 (8 bases). The CDR3 spans 14 residues. Germline CDR1 is SGHRS and CDR2 is YFSETQ. V was clipped by 7 bases and J by 0 bases, with 14 bases between them. DNA for the CDR3: TGCGCCAGCCGGGAGGGGGCGAGCTCCTACGAGCAGTACTTC. This encodes CASREGASSYEQYF.

The J gene is TRBJ2-5, the V gene TRBV28, with D perhaps matching TRBD1 or TRBD2 (5 bases each). TRBJ2-7 matches the DNA end more closely, so the J call is doubtful. The CDR3 consists of 14 residues. The germline CDR1 and CDR2 sequences are MDHEN and SYDVKM. The CDR3 spells CASSFEGSVYEQYF. Written as DNA, the CDR3 is TGTGCCAGCAGTTTTGAGGGGTCGGTCTACGAGCAGTACTTC.

About this clonotype itself: The junction departs from the called germline gene at one end, perhaps through a read error. The V and J genes are TRBV27 and TRBJ2-7; D is perhaps TRBD2 (5 bases). CDR3 length: 14 residues. The V gene's germline CDR1 is MNHEY and CDR2 SMNVEV (reference sequence). CDR3: CTSSLLGGSYEQYF. For the CDR3, the DNA is TGTACCAGCAGTTTATTAGGAGGATCCTACGAGCAGTACTTC.

The CDR3 protein is CASSHGTGAGYEQYF. CDR3 nucleotide sequence: TGTGCCAGCAGCCACGGGACAGGGGCTGGTTACGAGCAGTACTTC. The chain is built from TRBV11-2 and TRBJ2-4, with 10 nucleotides matching TRBD1. Near its end, the DNA agrees better with TRBJ2-7, so the J call may be wrong. In germline, CDR1 is SGHAT, CDR2 FQNNGV. The CDR3 length is 15 residues.

This rearrangement joins TRBV10-3 to TRBJ1-3; D call uncertain. This CDR3 spans 12 amino acids. V lost 8 bases and J 2 bases, leaving 7 bases between the germline ends. Germline-derived CDR1 and CDR2 are ENHRY and SYGVKD. CDR3 in DNA: TGTGCCATCGTCGGGGCTGGAAACACCATATATTTT. Its translation: CAIVGAGNTIYF.